This T cell receptor (beta chain) came from a study of cytomegalovirus exposure and HLA in healthy donors. Concerning this clone itself: This CDR3 is also generated by other DNA sequences in the sample.

Generated by immunoSEQ multiplex PCR, the TCRdb table keeps only in-frame clones and is missing some. The sample consists of hundreds of thousands of clones, about 88% of them appearing once. Between the trimmed V and J ends, which lost 0 bases and 6 bases, there was a span of 6 bases. The CDR3 spans 12 residues. Per germline, CDR1 SEHNR and CDR2 FQNEAQ (reference sequence). The source of this sequence is a man aged 18 to 30 in good health and CMV-seropositive. Source material: PBMCs. V usage is TRBV7-9 and J usage is TRBJ2-7; D perhaps matches TRBD1 (6 bases). CDR3 sequence reads: CASSLAGGEQYF. The CDR3 bases are TGTGCCAGCAGCTTAGCAGGGGGCGAGCAGTACTTC.